This T cell receptor beta chain was retrieved from a study of OX40 agonist ivuxolimab in advanced cancers. With respect to the entire study: Ivuxolimab, which targeted the costimulatory receptor OX40 (CD134), was an agonistic, fully human IgG2 monoclonal antibody. Patients were allowed to have had prior anti-PD-1, anti-PD-L1 or anti-CTLA-4 therapy, and 40% to 45% of the dose-escalation patients had been treated with checkpoint inhibitors. Among the approximately 50 dose-escalation patients, approximately 20 had hepatocellular carcinoma, roughly 15 melanoma, 9 renal cell carcinoma and 9 head and neck cancer. A male proportion of around 81% and a mean age of about 60 years, ranging from about 23 to 90, were recorded for the dose-escalation cohort. Partial responses were achieved by three dose-escalation patients, of whom one had hepatocellular carcinoma and two had cutaneous melanoma. Intravenous ivuxolimab was administered to patients every 2 weeks at six dose levels: 0.01, 0.1, 0.3, 1.5, 3 and 10 mg/kg. Peripheral TCRbeta sequencing was intended to test whether TCR sequence diversity was altered and clonal T-cell expansion was caused by ivuxolimab. The monotherapy dose-escalation portion (N = 52 patients) of the phase I ivuxolimab trial is reported in the paper. Overall study outcomes, separate from this receptor: Antigen specificity was not determined for the clonally expanded peripheral T cells. After ivuxolimab, CD8+ T cells had more expanded clones than CD4+ T cells on average. Low levels of normalized T-cell clonal expansion were also seen in some patients who did not respond. At doses from 0.1 to 3.0 mg/kg, clonal expansion was seen in both CD4+ and CD8+ blood T cells between baseline and week 6. Partial responders in the 0.1-3.0 mg/kg groups had among the lowest normalized peripheral clonal expansion, especially among CD8+ T cells.

Relative to germline, V is 5 bases shorter and J is 5 bases shorter, with 16 bases between their ends. Based on the germline V gene, the CDR1 and CDR2 sequences are MNHEY and SVGAGI. The CDR3, from cysteine to phenylalanine, totals 14 residues. Only the CDR3 DNA is retained, 42 bases long and in frame from the first base. Patients with autoimmune disease history or receiving systemic immunosuppression were excluded from the trial. In every dose cohort, peripheral blood was drawn for TCR sequencing at baseline, cycle 4 day 1, and cycle 7 day 1. The samples were drawn from a first-in-human, open-label, multicenter phase I dose-escalation trial of ivuxolimab. Adults with locally advanced or metastatic head and neck squamous cell, hepatocellular, melanoma or renal cell carcinoma were enrolled in the trial. Before TCR sequencing, CD4+ T cells and CD8+ T cells were sorted from peripheral blood as separate populations.

This clone was seen just once. Its antigen is not yet known. Within one base of it there is no much larger clone, and no base qualities were kept. To sequence the TCRbeta CDR3 region, genomic DNA was isolated from the sorted cells. TCRbeta CDR3 regions were sequenced using the immunoSEQ Assay. TCRdb carries this immuneACCESS record with in-frame sequences only. Its versions omit some clonotypes, under half of them owing to an unresolved V gene in the studies checked, with the rest unexplained. Counted in this sample were roughly 61,000 clones; 75% to 90% of them appeared once. Roughly 0.68% of the sample comes from the top ten.

This clonotype originated in an adult with an advanced solid tumor such as melanoma, head and neck, liver or kidney cancer. The rearranged segments are TRBV6-5 and TRBJ2-7, with the identity of the D gene unclear. The sample here was CD4+ or CD8+ T cells sorted from blood, taken in a trial of the OX40 agonist ivuxolimab. The CDR3 amino acid sequence is: CASSTTRRLDEQYF. The DNA sequence reads TGTGCCAGCAGTACGACTCGGCGCCTGGACGAGCAGTACTTC.